One sample yielded the 20 T cell receptor beta chains listed below, sequenced in a study of cytomegalovirus exposure and HLA in healthy donors. In the PCR, 60 Vbeta and 13 Jbeta primers were used. Assay used: immunoSEQ multiplex PCR; TCRdb lists only in-frame clones, some missing. There are about 100,000 clones in the sample; 63% occur only once, and approximately 4.3% lies in the top ten. The sequenced sample was PBMCs. These receptors came from a human donor in good health.

The chain recombines TRBV5-1 with TRBJ2-2; maybe TRBD1 (8 bases). This CDR3 region has 16 residues. Per germline, CDR1 SGHRS and CDR2 YFSETQ. Trimming left V 4 bases short and J 3 bases short, with 16 bases between. The CDR3 spells CASSQRQGRDTGELFF. The CDR3 bases are TGCGCCAGCAGCCAGAGACAGGGGAGGGACACCGGGGAGCTGTTTTTT.

The chain couples TRBV27 to TRBJ1-2; TRBD1 might be the D (5 bases). The CDR3 runs to 13 residues. CDR1 MNHEY and CDR2 SMNVEV come from the germline V gene (reference sequence). Trimming removed 5 bases at V and 6 bases at J, with 13 bases between. This CDR3 reads CASSRAGMNGYTF. The CDR3 DNA reads as TGTGCCAGCAGTAGGGCAGGGATGAATGGCTACACCTTC.

The chain employs TRBV12-5 and TRBJ1-6, with 7 positions matching TRBD1. The J segment lost 7 bases and the V segment lost 7 bases, leaving 7 bases of the junction unmatched. Germline V gives CDR1 LGHNT, CDR2 FRNRAP. The CDR3 is made up of 14 amino acids. CDR3 nucleotide sequence: TGTGCTAGTGCCTACAGGGGAAACAATTCACCCCTCCACTTT. This gives the protein CASAYRGNNSPLHF.

The gene calls are TRBV4-2 and TRBJ1-4; 9 positions agree with TRBD1. Germline V gives CDR1 LGHNA, CDR2 YNFKEQ. V lost 0 bases to trimming and J lost 5 bases; unmatched junction nucleotides: 4. The CDR3 has 16 amino acids. Written as DNA, the CDR3 is TGTGCCAGCAGCCAAGAGAGCGGGACAGGGAATGAAAAACTGTTTTTT. Amino acids: CASSQESGTGNEKLFF.

This chain uses TRBV6-1 with TRBJ2-7; the D is unclear. Trimming took 2 bases from V and 4 from J, leaving 12 bases between them. Germline lookup yields CDR1 MNHNS and CDR2 SASEGT. The CDR3 extends over 14 amino acids. The CDR3 sequence: CASSETYSHYEQYF. The CDR3 nucleotides read TGTGCCAGCAGTGAAACGTACAGCCATTACGAGCAGTACTTC.

The V call is TRBV5-1, the J call TRBJ2-7, with D maybe TRBD2 (7 bases). Between the trimmed V and J ends, which lost 4 bases and 5 bases, there was a span of 16 bases. This CDR3 contains 14 residues. The germline V gene encodes CDR1 SGHRS and CDR2 YFSETQ. CDR3 sequence (DNA): TGCGCCAGCAGCGAAACAGGGAGGGCCAACGAGCAGTACTTC. The encoded protein is CASSETGRANEQYF.

Only a few counts were recorded for this clone. The chain links TRBV6-6 to TRBJ2-5; no firm D call. Germline CDR1 reads MNHNY; CDR2 reads SVGAGI (reference sequence). The CDR3 runs 15 residues. V was cut by 6 bases and J by 5 bases, with 19 bases left in between. The CDR3, as DNA: TGTGCCAGCAGACGGATCGAGGCCGTTCTCGAGACCCAGTACTTC. The encoded protein is CASRRIEAVLETQYF.

This chain connects TRBV28 to TRBJ2-2, with D perhaps TRBD2 (5 bases). Germline assignment: CDR1 MDHEN and CDR2 SYDVKM. The V and J ends lost 2 bases and 7 bases respectively, with 8 bases between them. This CDR3 contains 13 residues. The CDR3 loop reads CASSLRRVGELFF. The CDR3, as DNA: TGTGCCAGCAGTTTAAGGCGGGTCGGGGAGCTGTTTTTT.

The chain joins TRBV28 to TRBJ1-4; 7 bases align to TRBD1. CDR3 size: 14 residues. V gave up 5 bases and J gave up 6 bases; unmatched junction bases: 6. Germline V lookup: CDR1 MDHEN, CDR2 SYDVKM. For the CDR3, the DNA is TGTGCCAGCAGTGTACAGGGGCGGGATGAAAAACTGTTTTTT. Translated: CASSVQGRDEKLFF.

The rearrangement links TRBV5-5 to TRBJ1-2, with 8 bases fitting TRBD1. This CDR3 region has 15 residues. Germline-derived CDR1 and CDR2 are SGHKS and YYEKEE (reference sequence). V shed 4 bases and J 2 bases; nucleotides not matched to a gene: 7. CDR3 coding DNA: TGTGCCAGCAGCCGAGGGACAGGCGGGAACTATGGCTACACCTTC. This sequence encodes CASSRGTGGNYGYTF.

This clone has just a few counts. The chain uses TRBV11-2 and TRBJ2-1, with 11 positions matching TRBD2. The germline gives CDR1 SGHAT, CDR2 FQNNGV. Trimming took 1 base from V and 8 from J; bases not matched to a gene: 7. CDR3 length: 16 amino acids. The CDR3 DNA reads as TGTGCCAGCAGCTTAGCGGCTAGCGGGAGGTTCTATGAGCAGTTCTTC. Protein product: CASSLAASGRFYEQFF. The variable domain in full, completed from reference TRBV11-2 and TRBJ2-1, reads EAGVAQSPRYKIIEKRQSVAFWCNPISGHATLYWYQQILGQGPKLLIQFQNNGVVDDSQLPKDRFSAERLKGVDSTLKIQPAKLEDSAVYLCASSLAASGRFYEQFFGPGTRLTVL.

The V and J genes are TRBV2 and TRBJ1-1; D gene ambiguous. The CDR3 extends over 15 amino acids. Between the trimmed V and J ends, which lost 1 base and 0 bases, there was a span of 9 bases. Per the germline V gene, CDR1 is SNHLY and CDR2 is FYNNEI. This chain's CDR3 is CASSEGSGLNTEAFF. The CDR3 nucleotides are TGTGCCAGCAGTGAAGGATCGGGTTTGAACACTGAAGCTTTCTTT.

The V call is TRBV11-2, the J call TRBJ2-7; 8 bases are shared with TRBD2. CDR3 length: 16 amino acids. The V and J ends lost 0 bases and 0 bases, in that order; junction bases with no gene match: 4. In germline, CDR1 is SGHAT, CDR2 FQNNGV. The CDR3 nucleotides are TGTGCCAGCAGCTTAGATTTAGCGGGGTTCTCCTACGAGCAGTACTTC. It is translated as CASSLDLAGFSYEQYF.

The chain recombines TRBV10-3 with TRBJ1-5; weak D call: TRBD1 (5 bases). The germline V gene has CDR1 ENHRY and CDR2 SYGVKD. Trimming left V 1 base short and J 2 bases short, with 9 bases between. The CDR3 sequence is 15 residues long. This CDR3 is CAISEWGEGNQPQHF. The CDR3 bases are TGTGCCATCAGTGAGTGGGGGGAAGGCAATCAGCCCCAGCATTTT.

The chain links TRBV6-5 to TRBJ2-7, with TRBD2 as a possible D gene (6 bases). Trimming took 7 bases from V and 6 from J, leaving 16 bases between them. CDR1 is MNHEY and CDR2 is SVGAGI in the germline V gene. CDR3 length: 13 residues. CDR3 nucleotides: TGTGCCAGCAACCGAGGGGAGGCTGGCGAGCAGTACTTC. Protein sequence: CASNRGEAGEQYF.

The chain carries TRBV27 and TRBJ2-1, with D unclear. CDR1 is MNHEY, CDR2 SMNVEV, per germline (reference sequence). There are 11 residues in the CDR3. V was clipped by 5 bases and J by 4 bases, with 3 bases between them. The CDR3 here is CASSAYNEQFF. The CDR3 nucleotides read TGTGCCAGCAGTGCGTACAATGAGCAGTTCTTC.

The genes are TRBV30 and TRBJ2-7, with TRBD2 as a possible D gene (6 bases). Between the trimmed V and J ends, which lost 2 bases and 3 bases, there was a span of 14 bases. The CDR3 runs 14 residues. Per the germline V gene, CDR1 is GTSNPN and CDR2 is SVGIG (reference sequence). The DNA for the CDR3 is TGTGCCTGGAGTTACGCTGGGACTTACTACGAGCAGTACTTC. Protein: CAWSYAGTYYEQYF. The full variable domain, its missing parts supplied by reference TRBV30 and TRBJ2-7, is SQTIHQWPATLVQPVGSPLSLECTVEGTSNPNLYWYRQAAGRGLQLLFYSVGIGQISSEVPQNLSASRPQDRQFILSSKKLLLSDSGFYLCAWSYAGTYYEQYFGPGTRLTVT.

This clone occurred a few times. The CDR3 sequence is CATSRARDRGREKLFF. As DNA, the CDR3 is TGTGCCACCAGCAGAGCCCGGGACAGGGGAAGAGAAAAACTGTTTTTT. This chain links TRBV15 with TRBJ1-4; TRBD1 matches at 10 bases. This CDR3 has 16 residues. CDR1 and CDR2 (germline): LNHNV, YYDKDF (reference sequence). The V and J ends lost 1 base and 8 bases, in that order; junction bases with no gene match: 7.

In DNA, the CDR3 is TGTGCCAGTAGTCTCTCCAAGGGACTAGCGGGAGGGCCGCAGTTCTTC. Translation: CASSLSKGLAGGPQFF. The chain carries TRBV19 and TRBJ2-1, with 16 bases that match TRBD2. There are 16 residues in the CDR3. Germline CDR1 LNHDA, CDR2 SQIVND (reference sequence). After removal of 5 bases from V and 12 bases from J, the junction contained 10 bases not matched to a gene. Looking up the rest from reference TRBV19 and TRBJ2-1 gives the full variable domain: DGGITQSPKYLFRKEGQNVTLSCEQNLNHDAMYWYRQDPGQGLRLIYYSQIVNDFQKGDIAEGYSVSREKKESFPLTVTSAQKNPTAFYLCASSLSKGLAGGPQFFGPGTRLTVL.

This clone turned up a few times. The rearrangement links TRBV6-6 to TRBJ1-3; weak D call: TRBD1 (5 bases). V was clipped by 6 bases and J by 11 bases, with 14 bases between them. CDR3 length: 12 amino acids. Germline CDR1 and CDR2: MNHNY and SVGAGI (reference sequence). CDR3 DNA: TGTGCCAGCAGCCAGGGATTAGGCGCCATATATTTT. Residues: CASSQGLGAIYF.